This T cell receptor (beta chain) originates from a study of regulatory T cells in long-lasting Graves disease. Both iRepertoire HTBI primers and Arm-PCR of CDR3 regions were used to build the TCR beta libraries. TCRdb passed the multiplex PCR reads through MiXCR, listing each CDR3 protein once. The data contain 450,000 to 500,000 distinct CDR3 sequences, around 15% of them singletons. The CDR3 is 11 residues long. From germline, CDR1 is MDHEN and CDR2 SYDVKM. The ends were cut back, 1 base at V and 9 bases at J, with 4 bases in the middle. This clonotype was seen ten or more times. Specified time point: newly diagnosed GD, antithyroid drugs for less than 3 months. PBMC RNA served as the TCR library source. These sequences were also reported in another study, on T cells in Graves' hyperthyroidism and ophthalmopathy. From that paper: Used for diagnoses were clinical symptoms, serum thyroxine and TRAb, thyroid ultrasound and orbital computed tomography. First-round RT-PCR with HTBI primers amplified the TCR CDR3 region.

This sequence was found in a man aged 40-55 years with Graves disease. The chain links TRBV28 to TRBJ2-1; no definite D call. Specimen: peripheral blood mononuclear cells (PBMCs), collected at new diagnosis, from a patient treated with antithyroid drugs. The CDR3 bases are TGTGCCAGCAGTTTATATGGTGAGCAGTTCTTC. Encoded protein: CASSLYGEQFF. Variable domain in full (rest from reference TRBV28 and TRBJ2-1): DVKVTQSSRYLVKRTGEKVFLECVQDMDHENMFWYRQDPGLGLRLIYFSYDVKMKEKGDIPEGYSVSREKKERFSLILESASTNQTSMYLCASSLYGEQFFGPGTRLTVL.